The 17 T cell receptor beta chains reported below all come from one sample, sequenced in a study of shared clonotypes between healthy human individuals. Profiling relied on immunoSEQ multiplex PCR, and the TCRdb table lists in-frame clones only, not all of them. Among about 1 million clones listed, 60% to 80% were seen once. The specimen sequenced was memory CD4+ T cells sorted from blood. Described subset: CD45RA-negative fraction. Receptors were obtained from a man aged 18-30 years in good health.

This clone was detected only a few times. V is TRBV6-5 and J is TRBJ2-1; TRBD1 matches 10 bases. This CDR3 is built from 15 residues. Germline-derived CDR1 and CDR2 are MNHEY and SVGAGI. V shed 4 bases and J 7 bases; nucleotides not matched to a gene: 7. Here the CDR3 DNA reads TGTGCCAGCAGTTGGGGGACAGGGGTTTTGAATGAGCAGTTCTTC. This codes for CASSWGTGVLNEQFF.

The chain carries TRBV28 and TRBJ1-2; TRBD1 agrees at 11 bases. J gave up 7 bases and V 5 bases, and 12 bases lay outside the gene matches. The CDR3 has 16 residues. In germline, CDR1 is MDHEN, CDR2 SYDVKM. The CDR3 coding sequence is TGTGCCAGCAGTCTCCCGGGACAGGGGGTTTTACGTGGCTACACCTTC. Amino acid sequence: CASSLPGQGVLRGYTF.

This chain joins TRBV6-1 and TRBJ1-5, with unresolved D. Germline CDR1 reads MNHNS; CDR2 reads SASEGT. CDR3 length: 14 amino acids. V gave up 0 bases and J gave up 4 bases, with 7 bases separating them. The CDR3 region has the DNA TGTGCCAGCAGTGAAGCCTACAGTAATCAGCCCCAGCATTTT. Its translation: CASSEAYSNQPQHF.

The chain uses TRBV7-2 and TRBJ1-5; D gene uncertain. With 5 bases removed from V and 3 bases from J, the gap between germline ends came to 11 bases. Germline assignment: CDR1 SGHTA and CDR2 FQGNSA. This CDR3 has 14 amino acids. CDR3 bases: TGTGCCAGCAGCAATCCGGGCCTCAATCAGCCCCAGCATTTT. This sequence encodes CASSNPGLNQPQHF.

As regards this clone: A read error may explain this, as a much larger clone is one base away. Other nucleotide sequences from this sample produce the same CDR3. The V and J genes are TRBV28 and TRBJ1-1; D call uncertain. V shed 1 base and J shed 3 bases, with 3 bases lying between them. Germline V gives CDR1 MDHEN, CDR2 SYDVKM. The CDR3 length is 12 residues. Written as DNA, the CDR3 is TGTGCCAGCAGTTTATCGTACACTGAAGCTTTCTTT. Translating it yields CASSLSYTEAFF. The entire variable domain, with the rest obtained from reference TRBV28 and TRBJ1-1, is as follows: DVKVTQSSRYLVKRTGEKVFLECVQDMDHENMFWYRQDPGLGLRLIYFSYDVKMKEKGDIPEGYSVSREKKERFSLILESASTNQTSMYLCASSLSYTEAFFGQGTRLTVV.

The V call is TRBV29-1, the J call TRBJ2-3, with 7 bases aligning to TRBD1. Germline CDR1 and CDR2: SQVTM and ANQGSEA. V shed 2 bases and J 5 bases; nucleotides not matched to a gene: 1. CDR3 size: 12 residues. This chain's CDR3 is CSVERGQDTQYF. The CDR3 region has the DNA TGCAGCGTTGAAAGGGGGCAAGATACGCAGTATTTT.

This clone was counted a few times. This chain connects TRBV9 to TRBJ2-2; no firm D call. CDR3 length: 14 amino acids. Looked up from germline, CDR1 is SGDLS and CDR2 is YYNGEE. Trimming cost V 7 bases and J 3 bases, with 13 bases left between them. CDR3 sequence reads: CASRLGQDTGELFF. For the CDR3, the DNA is TGTGCCAGCCGCCTCGGGCAGGACACCGGGGAGCTGTTTTTT.

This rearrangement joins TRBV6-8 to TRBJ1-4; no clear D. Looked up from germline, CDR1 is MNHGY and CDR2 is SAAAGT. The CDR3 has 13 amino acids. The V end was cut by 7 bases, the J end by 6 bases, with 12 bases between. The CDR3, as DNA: TGTGCCAGCATAAGTTGGAAGGATGAAAAACTGTTTTTT. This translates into CASISWKDEKLFF.

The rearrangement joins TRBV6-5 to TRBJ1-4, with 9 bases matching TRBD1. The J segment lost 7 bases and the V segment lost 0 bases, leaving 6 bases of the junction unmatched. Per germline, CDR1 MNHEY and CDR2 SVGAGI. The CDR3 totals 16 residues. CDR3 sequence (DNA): TGTGCCAGCAGTTACTCGAGTGGGACAGGGAGTGAAAAACTGTTTTTT. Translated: CASSYSSGTGSEKLFF.

CDR3 amino acids: CASSLRVTGELFF. The CDR3 DNA is TGTGCCAGCAGTTTAAGGGTCACCGGGGAGCTGTTTTTT. This chain joins TRBV27 and TRBJ2-2; D ambiguous. Trimming removed 2 bases at V and 4 bases at J, with 5 bases between. This CDR3 contains 13 residues. Germline-derived CDR1 and CDR2 are MNHEY and SMNVEV (reference sequence).

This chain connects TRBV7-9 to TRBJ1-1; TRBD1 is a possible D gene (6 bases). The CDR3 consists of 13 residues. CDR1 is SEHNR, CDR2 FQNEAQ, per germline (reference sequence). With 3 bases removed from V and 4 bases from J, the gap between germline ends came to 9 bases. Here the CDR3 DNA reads TGTGCCAGCAGCTTGGACAGTTCCACTGAAGCTTTCTTT. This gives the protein CASSLDSSTEAFF.

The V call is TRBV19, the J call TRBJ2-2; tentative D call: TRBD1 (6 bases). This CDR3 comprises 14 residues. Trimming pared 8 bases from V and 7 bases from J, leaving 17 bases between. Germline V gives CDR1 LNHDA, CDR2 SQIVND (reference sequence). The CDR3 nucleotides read TGTGCCAGTGTGGGGGCCGTGTCAGTCGGGGAGCTGTTTTTT. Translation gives CASVGAVSVGELFF. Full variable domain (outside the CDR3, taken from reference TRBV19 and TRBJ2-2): DGGITQSPKYLFRKEGQNVTLSCEQNLNHDAMYWYRQDPGQGLRLIYYSQIVNDFQKGDIAEGYSVSREKKESFPLTVTSAQKNPTAFYLCASVGAVSVGELFFGEGSRLTVL.

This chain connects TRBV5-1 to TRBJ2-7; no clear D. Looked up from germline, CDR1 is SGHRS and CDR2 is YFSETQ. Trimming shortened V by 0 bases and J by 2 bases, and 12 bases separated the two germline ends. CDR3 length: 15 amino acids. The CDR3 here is CASSLEYAKTYEQYF. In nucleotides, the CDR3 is TGCGCCAGCAGCTTGGAATATGCTAAAACCTACGAGCAGTACTTC.

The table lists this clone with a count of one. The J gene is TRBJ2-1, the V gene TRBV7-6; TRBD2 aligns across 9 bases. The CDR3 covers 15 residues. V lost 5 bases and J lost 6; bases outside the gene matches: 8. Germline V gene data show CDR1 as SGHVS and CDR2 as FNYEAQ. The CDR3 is CASSPATSGFNEQFF. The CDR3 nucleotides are TGTGCCAGCAGCCCTGCGACTAGCGGATTCAATGAGCAGTTCTTC.

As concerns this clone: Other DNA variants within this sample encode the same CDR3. CDR3 in amino acids: CASSSGTVQETQYF. The CDR3 bases are TGTGCCAGCAGCTCCGGGACGGTCCAAGAGACCCAGTACTTC. The chain joins TRBV7-8 to TRBJ2-5; D is tentatively TRBD1 or TRBD2 (5 bases each). The V and J ends lost 4 bases and 1 base respectively, with 10 bases between them. Germline V gene sequence: CDR1 SGHVS, CDR2 FQNEAQ. CDR3 length: 14 amino acids.

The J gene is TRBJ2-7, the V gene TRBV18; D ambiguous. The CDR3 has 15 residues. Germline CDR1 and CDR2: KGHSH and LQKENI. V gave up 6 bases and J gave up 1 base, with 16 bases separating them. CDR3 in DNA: TGTGCCAGCTCCCTAGGGCAGGCTCAATCCTACGAGCAGTACTTC. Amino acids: CASSLGQAQSYEQYF.

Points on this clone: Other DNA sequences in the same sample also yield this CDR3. The CDR3 DNA follows: TGTGCCAGCAGGGGGGGCGCGAACTATGGCTACACCTTC. Translating gives CASRGGANYGYTF. This rearrangement joins TRBV27 to TRBJ1-2; maybe TRBD1 (6 bases). Germline-derived CDR1 and CDR2 are MNHEY and SMNVEV (reference sequence). The V end lost 6 bases, the J end lost 2 bases, and 10 bases lay between the germline ends. The CDR3 is made up of 13 amino acids.